This TCR beta chain was sequenced for a study of blood T cells in healthy people across ages. V lost 4 bases and J lost 1; bases outside the gene matches: 2. Germline V gene lookup returns CDR1 DFQATT and CDR2 SNEGSKA (reference sequence). The CDR3 runs 13 residues. Sample-barcoded 5' priming and a J-beta primer mix drove a second PCR of roughly 7 to 11 cycles. TCRdb independently ran MiXCR on the 5' RACE reads; one entry per CDR3 protein. Among 1.5 million to 1.8 million distinct CDR3 sequences listed, 42% were seen once. The sequence was obtained from a young woman in good health. This chain links TRBV20-1 with TRBJ2-5; 8 bases are shared with TRBD2. Sequencing was carried out using blood. The CDR3 spells CSAKTSGQETQYF. In DNA, the CDR3 is TGCAGTGCTAAAACTAGCGGCCAAGAGACCCAGTACTTC.